This TCR beta chain appears in the sequencing data of a study of human T cells and chemical hapten exposure. Whole-study results and caveats: A positive correlation with patch test score was found for PT1 expanded TCR counts.

The V gene lost 0 bases and the J gene lost 7 bases, with 18 bases spanning the gap. Looked up from germline, CDR1 is MNHEY and CDR2 is SVGAGI. This CDR3 is 16 amino acids long. Ten or more counts support this clonotype. What it binds is unknown. TCRdb ran MiXCR on the RACE reads and lists one entry per CDR3 protein. Among about 300,000 distinct CDR3 sequences, 5.5% were seen once, and the ten largest hold less than 9%. Time point of the sample: pre-sensitization, week 0. Treatment given: therapeutic diphenylcyclopropenone sensitization with weekly scalp DPC. The sequence was collected from a woman aged 18-29 years with alopecia areata. Some clones in this sample may be carry-over from other donors' samples. Source: whole blood, taken in connection with sensitization to the hapten diphenylcyclopropenone (DPC). This sequence joins TRBV6-5 and TRBJ1-1, with D hard to call. Written as DNA, the CDR3 is TGTGCCAGCAGTTACTCCCAGGCAGCGGACCGAGTTGAAGCTTTCTTT. Translation: CASSYSQAADRVEAFF.